Below, 12 T cell receptor beta chains from the same sample are listed, as sequenced in a study of shared clonotypes between healthy human individuals. As defined, naive CD8 cells were CD45RO-negative and positively selected for CCR7, with terminally differentiated effector memory CD45RA+ cells excluded. This table comes from immunoSEQ multiplex PCR, and its TCRdb copy is limited to in-frame clones, with some not included. The repertoire has about 750,000 clones, roughly 92% of them found once; the top ten carry about 24%. Sample: naive CD8+ T cells sorted from blood. These receptors were collected from a young man in good health.

V usage is TRBV10-1 and J usage is TRBJ2-6, with 10 positions matching TRBD1. The CDR3 covers 16 residues. The germline V gene has CDR1 WNHNN and CDR2 SYGVQD (reference sequence). Trimming cost V 3 bases and J 4 bases; bases outside gene matches: 3. Written as DNA, the CDR3 is TGCGCCAGCAGTGATGACAGGGGGCAAGGGGCCAACGTCCTGACTTTC. It codes for CASSDDRGQGANVLTF.

This chain joins TRBV15 and TRBJ1-1; possibly TRBD1 for D (6 bases). The germline CDR1 and CDR2 sequences are LNHNV and YYDKDF (reference sequence). The CDR3 runs 19 residues. Trimming took 1 base from V and 4 from J, leaving 25 bases between them. The CDR3 DNA reads as TGTGCCACCAGCAGAGGGAGGGGCAGGGGCGGTGAACAGGGCACTGAAGCTTTCTTT. This sequence encodes CATSRGRGRGGEQGTEAFF.

This chain joins TRBV27 and TRBJ2-7, with 7 bases that match TRBD1. The CDR3 is 16 amino acids. The ends lost 5 bases at V and 3 bases at J; junction bases unmatched: 13. CDR1 is MNHEY and CDR2 is SMNVEV in the germline V gene (reference sequence). The CDR3 region is CASSPHRGTRIYEQYF. The CDR3 DNA is TGTGCCAGCAGTCCACACAGGGGAACCAGGATCTACGAGCAGTACTTC.

The chain recombines TRBV30 with TRBJ1-1; 7 bases map to TRBD1. CDR1 GTSNPN and CDR2 SVGIG come from the germline V gene (reference sequence). The CDR3 is made up of 13 amino acids. Trimming cost V 4 bases and J 1 base; bases outside gene matches: 3. The CDR3, as DNA: TGTGCCTGGACAGGACAGGAGAACACTGAAGCTTTCTTT. This encodes CAWTGQENTEAFF.

The CDR3 DNA is TGTGCCAGCAGCTCGGACAGGGGGCAATACGAGCAGTACTTC. This translates into CASSSDRGQYEQYF. The chain employs TRBV9 and TRBJ2-7, with 11 bases identical to TRBD1. Trimming at V came to 4 bases and at J to 4 bases, leaving 4 bases not matched to a gene. The CDR3 runs 14 residues. The germline V gene has CDR1 SGDLS and CDR2 YYNGEE.

The chain links TRBV27 to TRBJ2-1; D unresolved. V was pared by 6 bases and J by 2 bases, with 14 bases between. The CDR3 is 15 residues long. Germline V gene lookup returns CDR1 MNHEY and CDR2 SMNVEV (reference sequence). The CDR3 nucleotides are TGTGCCAGCAGACTTCGGTTCCTCGCCTACAATGAGCAGTTCTTC. Protein product: CASRLRFLAYNEQFF.

The rearrangement joins TRBV4-1 to TRBJ2-7, with 9 bases lining up with TRBD1. This CDR3 spans 15 amino acids. V was clipped by 1 base and J by 3 bases; unmatched bases: 4. In germline, CDR1 is MGHRA, CDR2 YSYEKL. The CDR3 DNA sequence: TGCGCCAGCAGCCAAGTTGAGACAGGGGGCTACGAGCAGTACTTC. It codes for CASSQVETGGYEQYF.

This clone came up a few times. Possible read error: a much larger clone is one base away. This specimen includes other DNA sequences encoding the same CDR3. The chain couples TRBV6-5 to TRBJ1-1; a weak D match, TRBD1 (6 bases). The V and J ends lost 6 bases and 0 bases respectively, with 8 bases between them. The CDR3 totals 13 residues. Looked up from germline, CDR1 is MNHEY and CDR2 is SVGAGI. CDR3 residues: CASSWTVNTEAFF. The CDR3 nucleotides read TGTGCCAGCAGCTGGACAGTGAACACTGAAGCTTTCTTT.

The chain recombines TRBV27 with TRBJ2-7, with 7 bases that match TRBD2. CDR3 size: 15 residues. V lost 10 bases, J lost 6 bases, and 18 bases stayed unmatched. Germline CDR1 MNHEY, CDR2 SMNVEV (reference sequence). CDR3 nucleotides: TGTGCCACCGCCTCTAGCGGAGGGAATATCGGCGAGCAGTACTTC. Its translation is CATASSGGNIGEQYF.

The chain carries TRBV4-2 and TRBJ2-7; 8 bases match TRBD1. The CDR3 totals 15 residues. J lost 4 bases, V lost 5 bases, and 10 bases had no gene match. Germline CDR1 LGHNA, CDR2 YNFKEQ. In DNA, the CDR3 is TGTGCCAGCAGCTACAGACAGGGGAGTGGGTACGAGCAGTACTTC. The encoded protein is CASSYRQGSGYEQYF.

The chain joins TRBV15 to TRBJ2-1, with 11 bases identical to TRBD2. The CDR3 is 18 residues long. Per the germline V gene, CDR1 is LNHNV and CDR2 is YYDKDF (reference sequence). J lost 2 bases, V lost 0 bases, and 6 bases had no gene match. CDR3 sequence (DNA): TGTGCCACCAGCAGAGACGCGCTAGCGGGAGGCCCCTACAATGAGCAGTTCTTC. Its translation: CATSRDALAGGPYNEQFF.

J is TRBJ2-1 and V is TRBV5-6; 8 bases are shared with TRBD2. The germline V gene encodes CDR1 SGHDT and CDR2 YYEEEE. The CDR3 is 14 residues long. V lost 4 bases to trimming and J lost 5 bases; unmatched junction nucleotides: 5. CDR3 bases: TGTGCCAGCAGCCCACCGGGGGGGGACAATGAGCAGTTCTTC. It specifies CASSPPGGDNEQFF.